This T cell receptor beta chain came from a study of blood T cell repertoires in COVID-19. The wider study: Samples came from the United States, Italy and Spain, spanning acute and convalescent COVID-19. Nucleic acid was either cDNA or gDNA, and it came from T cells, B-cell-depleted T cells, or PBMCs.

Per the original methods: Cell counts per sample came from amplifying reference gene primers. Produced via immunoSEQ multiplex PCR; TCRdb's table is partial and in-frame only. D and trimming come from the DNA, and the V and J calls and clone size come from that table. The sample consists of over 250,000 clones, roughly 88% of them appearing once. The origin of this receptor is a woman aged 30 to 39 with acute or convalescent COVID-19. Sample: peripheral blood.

CDR3 nucleotides: TGTGCCAGCAGCCCATTAGTATGGAGCGGTAATTCACCCCTCCACTTT. It encodes CASSPLVWSGNSPLHF. The gene calls are TRBV11-2 and TRBJ1-6; D uncertain. CDR3 size: 16 residues. Trimming pared 5 bases from V and 6 bases from J, leaving 17 bases between. Germline CDR1 SGHAT, CDR2 FQNNGV. Supplemented by reference TRBV11-2 and TRBJ1-6, the full variable domain reads EAGVAQSPRYKIIEKRQSVAFWCNPISGHATLYWYQQILGQGPKLLIQFQNNGVVDDSQLPKDRFSAERLKGVDSTLKIQPAKLEDSAVYLCASSPLVWSGNSPLHFGNGTRLTVT.